The clone carrying this T cell receptor beta chain was detected only a few times. Its antigen is unknown. This sample is part of a study of T cell repertoires in cytomegalovirus infection. The wider study: Researchers turned to recently identified HLA-C-restricted CMV epitopes as well as well-studied HLA-B-restricted ones. The public TCR beta signatures pointed to both CMV infection and matching HLA type.

Each CDR3 protein is one row after TCRdb ran MiXCR on the reads. The table has about 570,000 distinct CDR3 sequences, just under 40% seen once. V was cut by 1 base and J by 8 bases, with 9 bases left in between. Per the germline V gene, CDR1 is SGHTA and CDR2 is FQGNSA. The CDR3 runs to 13 residues. The study's findings and limits: Clonotype analysis showed dominance of the ex vivo response by HLA-C-restricted CMV-specific TCR beta clonotypes.

This specimen was cultured PBMCs, taken from culture after CMV antigen stimulation. The sequence was collected from a human donor in good health (CMV status not recorded). Some clones in this sample may be carry-over from other donors' samples. The chain combines TRBV7-2 with TRBJ1-5; unclear D gene. The CDR3 reads CASSLGWVEPQHF. As DNA, the CDR3 is TGTGCCAGCAGCTTAGGATGGGTGGAGCCCCAGCATTTT.